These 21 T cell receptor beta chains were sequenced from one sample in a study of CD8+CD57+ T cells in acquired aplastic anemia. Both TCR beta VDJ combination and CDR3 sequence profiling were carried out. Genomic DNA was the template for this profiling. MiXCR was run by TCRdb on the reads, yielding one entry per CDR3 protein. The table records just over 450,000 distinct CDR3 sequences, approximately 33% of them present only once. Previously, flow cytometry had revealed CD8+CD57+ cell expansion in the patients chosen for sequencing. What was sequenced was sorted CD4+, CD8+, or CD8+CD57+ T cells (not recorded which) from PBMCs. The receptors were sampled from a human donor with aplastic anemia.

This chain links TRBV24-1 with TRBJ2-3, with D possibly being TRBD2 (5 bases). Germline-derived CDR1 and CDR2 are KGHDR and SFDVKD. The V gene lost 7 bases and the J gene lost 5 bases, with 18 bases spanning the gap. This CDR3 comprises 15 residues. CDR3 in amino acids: CATRETGSCVDTQYF. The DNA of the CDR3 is TGTGCCACCAGAGAGACGGGATCTTGCGTAGATACGCAGTATTTT.

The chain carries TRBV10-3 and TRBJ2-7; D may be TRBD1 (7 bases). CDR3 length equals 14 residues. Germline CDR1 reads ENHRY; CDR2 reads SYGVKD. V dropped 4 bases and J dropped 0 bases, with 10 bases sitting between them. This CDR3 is CAISGGTVSYEQYF. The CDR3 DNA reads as TGTGCCATCAGTGGCGGGACAGTCTCCTACGAGCAGTACTTC.

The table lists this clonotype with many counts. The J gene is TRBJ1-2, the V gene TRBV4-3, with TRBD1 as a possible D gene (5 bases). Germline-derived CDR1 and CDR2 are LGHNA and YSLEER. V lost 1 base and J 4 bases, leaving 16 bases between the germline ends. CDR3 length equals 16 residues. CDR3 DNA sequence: TGCGCCAGCAGCCAAGGTGTGGGCCTCACAGGCTATGGCTACACCTTC. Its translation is CASSQGVGLTGYGYTF.

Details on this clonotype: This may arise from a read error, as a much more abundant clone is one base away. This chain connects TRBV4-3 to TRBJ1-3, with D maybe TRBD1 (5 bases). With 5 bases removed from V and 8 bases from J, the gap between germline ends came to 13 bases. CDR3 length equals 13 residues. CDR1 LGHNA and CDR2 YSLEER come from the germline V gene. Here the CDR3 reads CASSTQGTDTIYF. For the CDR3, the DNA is TGCGCCAGCAGCACCCAGGGCACGGACACCATATATTTT.

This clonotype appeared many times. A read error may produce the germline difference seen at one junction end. The CDR3 loop is CASSLEEGSYEQYF. CDR3 bases: TGTGCTAGCAGCTTAGAAGAGGGTTCCTACGAGCAGTACTTC. The chain combines TRBV7-7 with TRBJ2-7; possibly TRBD2 for D (5 bases). The CDR3 covers 14 residues. The V gene's germline CDR1 is SSHAT and CDR2 FNYEAQ (reference sequence).

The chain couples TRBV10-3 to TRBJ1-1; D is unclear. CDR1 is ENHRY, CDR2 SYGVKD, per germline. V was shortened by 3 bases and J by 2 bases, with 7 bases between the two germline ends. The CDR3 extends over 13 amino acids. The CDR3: CAISDTDNTEAFF. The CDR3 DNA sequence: TGTGCCATCAGTGACACGGATAACACTGAAGCTTTCTTT.

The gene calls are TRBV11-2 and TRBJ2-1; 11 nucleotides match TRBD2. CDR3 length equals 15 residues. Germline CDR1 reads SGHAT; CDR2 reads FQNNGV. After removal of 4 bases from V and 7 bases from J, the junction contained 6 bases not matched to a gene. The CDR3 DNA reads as TGTGCCAGCAGCTCTACTAGCGGGAGAGGAAATGAGCAGTTCTTC. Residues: CASSSTSGRGNEQFF.

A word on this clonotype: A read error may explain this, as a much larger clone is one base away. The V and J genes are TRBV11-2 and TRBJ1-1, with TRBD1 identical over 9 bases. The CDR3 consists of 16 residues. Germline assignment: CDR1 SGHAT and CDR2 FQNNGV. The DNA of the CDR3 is TGTGCCAGCAGCGTGACAAACAGGGGGCCGAACACTGAAGCTCTCTTT. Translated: CASSVTNRGPNTEALF.

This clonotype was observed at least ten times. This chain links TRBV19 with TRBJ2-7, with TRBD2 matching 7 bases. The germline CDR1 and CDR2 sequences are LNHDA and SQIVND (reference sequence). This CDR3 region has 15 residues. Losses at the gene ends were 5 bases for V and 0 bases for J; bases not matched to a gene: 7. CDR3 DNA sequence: TGTGCCAGTAGTGCCTCTAGCGGCTACTCCTACGAGCAGTACTTC. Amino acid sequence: CASSASSGYSYEQYF.

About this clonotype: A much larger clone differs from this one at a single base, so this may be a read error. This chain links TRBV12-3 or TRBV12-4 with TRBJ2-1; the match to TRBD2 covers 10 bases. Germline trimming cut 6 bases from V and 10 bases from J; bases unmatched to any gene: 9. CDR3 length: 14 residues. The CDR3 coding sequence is TGTGCCAGCAGCCTAGCGGGGGCGATCTACGAGCAGTTCTTC. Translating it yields CASSLAGAIYEQFF.

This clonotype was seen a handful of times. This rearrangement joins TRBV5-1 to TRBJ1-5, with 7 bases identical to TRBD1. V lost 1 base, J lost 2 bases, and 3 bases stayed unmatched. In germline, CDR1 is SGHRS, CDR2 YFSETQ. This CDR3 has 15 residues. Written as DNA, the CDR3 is TGCGCCAGCAGCTTGTTGGGGACAGGCAATCAGCCCCAGCATTTT. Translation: CASSLLGTGNQPQHF. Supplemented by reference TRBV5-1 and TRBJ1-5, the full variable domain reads KAGVTQTPRYLIKTRGQQVTLSCSPISGHRSVSWYQQTPGQGLQFLFEYFSETQRNKGNFPGRFSGRQFSNSRSEMNVSTLELGDSALYLCASSLLGTGNQPQHFGDGTRLSIL.

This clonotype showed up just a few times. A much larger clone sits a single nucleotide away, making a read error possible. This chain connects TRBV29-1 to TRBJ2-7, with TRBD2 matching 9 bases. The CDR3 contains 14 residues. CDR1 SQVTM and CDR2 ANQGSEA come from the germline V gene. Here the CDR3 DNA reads TGCAGCGTTGAAGTGGGGACTAGCTCCTACGGGCAGTACTTC. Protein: CSVEVGTSSYGQYF.

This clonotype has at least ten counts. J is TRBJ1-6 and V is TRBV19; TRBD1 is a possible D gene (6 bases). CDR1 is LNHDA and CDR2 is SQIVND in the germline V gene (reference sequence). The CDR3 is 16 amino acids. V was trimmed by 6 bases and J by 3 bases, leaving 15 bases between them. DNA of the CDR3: TGTGCCAGTAGCCAGACAGGTGATGTCTATAATTCACCCCTCCACTTT. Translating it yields CASSQTGDVYNSPLHF.

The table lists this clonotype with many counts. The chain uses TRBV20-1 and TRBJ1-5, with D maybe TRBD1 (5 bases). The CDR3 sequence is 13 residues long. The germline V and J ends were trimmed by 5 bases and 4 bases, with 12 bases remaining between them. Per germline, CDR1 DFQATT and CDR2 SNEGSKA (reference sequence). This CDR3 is CSALGQTNQPQHF. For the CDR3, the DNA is TGCAGTGCTCTCGGACAAACAAATCAGCCCCAGCATTTT.

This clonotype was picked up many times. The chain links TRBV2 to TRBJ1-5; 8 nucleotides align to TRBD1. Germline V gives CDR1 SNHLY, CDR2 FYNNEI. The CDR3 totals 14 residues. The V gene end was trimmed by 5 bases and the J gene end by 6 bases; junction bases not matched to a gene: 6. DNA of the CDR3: TGTGCCAGCAGTCGGCAGGGGGCAAGTCAGCCCCAGCATTTT. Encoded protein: CASSRQGASQPQHF.

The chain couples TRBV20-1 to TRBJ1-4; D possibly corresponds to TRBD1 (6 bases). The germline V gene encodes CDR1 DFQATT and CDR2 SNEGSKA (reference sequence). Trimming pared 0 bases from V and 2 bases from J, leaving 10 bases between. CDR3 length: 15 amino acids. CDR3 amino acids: CSARENRDTNEKLFF. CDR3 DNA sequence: TGCAGTGCTAGAGAAAACAGGGACACTAATGAAAAACTGTTTTTT.

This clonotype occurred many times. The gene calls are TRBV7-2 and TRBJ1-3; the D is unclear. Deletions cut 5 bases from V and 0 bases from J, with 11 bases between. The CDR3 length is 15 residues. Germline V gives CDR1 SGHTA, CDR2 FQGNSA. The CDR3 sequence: CASSLGPSSGNTIYF. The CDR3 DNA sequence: TGTGCCAGCAGCCTCGGCCCATCCTCTGGAAACACCATATATTTT. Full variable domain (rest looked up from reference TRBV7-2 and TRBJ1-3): GAGVSQSPSNKVTEKGKDVELRCDPISGHTALYWYRQSLGQGLEFLIYFQGNSAPDKSGLPSDRFSAERTGGSVSTLTIQRTQQEDSAVYLCASSLGPSSGNTIYFGEGSWLTVV.

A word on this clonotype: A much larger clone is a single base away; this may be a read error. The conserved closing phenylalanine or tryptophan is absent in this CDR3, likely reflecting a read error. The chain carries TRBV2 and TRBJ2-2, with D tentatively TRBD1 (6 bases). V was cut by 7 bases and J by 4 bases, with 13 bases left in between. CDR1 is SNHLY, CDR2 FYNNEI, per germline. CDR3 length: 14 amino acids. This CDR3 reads CASIGPGVTGELFS. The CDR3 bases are TGTGCCAGCATCGGCCCAGGGGTCACCGGGGAGCTGTTTTCT.

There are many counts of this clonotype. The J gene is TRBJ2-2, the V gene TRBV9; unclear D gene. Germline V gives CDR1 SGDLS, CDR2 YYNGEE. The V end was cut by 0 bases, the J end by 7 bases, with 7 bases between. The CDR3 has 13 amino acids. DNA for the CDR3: TGTGCCAGCAGCGTAGTGCTGGGCGGGGAGCTGTTTTTT. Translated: CASSVVLGGELFF.

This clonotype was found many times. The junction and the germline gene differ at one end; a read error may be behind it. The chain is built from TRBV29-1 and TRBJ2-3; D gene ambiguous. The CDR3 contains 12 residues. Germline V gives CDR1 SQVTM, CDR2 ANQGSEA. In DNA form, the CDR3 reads TGCAGCGTTCAAGAAGTAACAGATACGCAGTATTTT. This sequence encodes CSVQEVTDTQYF.

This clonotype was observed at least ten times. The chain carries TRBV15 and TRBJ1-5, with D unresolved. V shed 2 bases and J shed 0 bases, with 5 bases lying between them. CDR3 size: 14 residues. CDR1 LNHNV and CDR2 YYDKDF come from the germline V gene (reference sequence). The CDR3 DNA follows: TGTGCCACCAGCAGAACGAATAGCAATCAGCCCCAGCATTTT. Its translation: CATSRTNSNQPQHF.